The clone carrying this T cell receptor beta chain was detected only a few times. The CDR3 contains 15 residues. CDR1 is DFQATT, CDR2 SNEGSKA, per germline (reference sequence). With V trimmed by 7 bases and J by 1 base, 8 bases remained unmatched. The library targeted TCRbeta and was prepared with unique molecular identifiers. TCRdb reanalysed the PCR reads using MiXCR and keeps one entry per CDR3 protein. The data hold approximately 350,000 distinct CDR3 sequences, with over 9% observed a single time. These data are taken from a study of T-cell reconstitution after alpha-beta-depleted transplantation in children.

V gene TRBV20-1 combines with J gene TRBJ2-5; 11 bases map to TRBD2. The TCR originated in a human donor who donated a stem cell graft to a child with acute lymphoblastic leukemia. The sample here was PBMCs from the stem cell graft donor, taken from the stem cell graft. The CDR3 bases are TGCAGTGGGGGGTCACTAGCGGGAGCCCAAGAGACCCAGTACTTC. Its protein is CSGGSLAGAQETQYF.